The next 17 T cell receptor beta chains were all read from a single sample in a study of radiation and T cells in renal cell carcinoma. Sequenced by immunoSEQ multiplex PCR; TCRdb stores in-frame clones only, minus some. The sample carries roughly 120,000 clones, 75% to 85% recorded once. Time point in this sample: blood 2 weeks post-SBRT. Treatment given: 15 Gy SBRT to primary tumor, nephrectomy 4 weeks later. The source material was blood, sampled from a patient whose treatment included radiotherapy and nephrectomy. The receptors derive from a woman aged 55 to 70 with renal cell carcinoma.

The chain recombines TRBV6-1 with TRBJ2-7; a weak D match, TRBD2 (5 bases). The germline gives CDR1 MNHNS, CDR2 SASEGT. The CDR3 has 16 residues. V was shortened by 2 bases and J by 2 bases, with 16 bases between the two germline ends. The CDR3 region is CASSETPFWETYEQYF. CDR3 in DNA: TGTGCCAGCAGTGAAACCCCCTTCTGGGAGACCTACGAGCAGTACTTC.

Comments on this clone: This sample also contains other DNA sequences that code for the same CDR3. This chain's CDR3 is CAWSVRGSGNTIYF. Written as DNA, the CDR3 is TGTGCCTGGAGTGTCAGGGGCTCTGGAAACACCATATATTTT. The chain combines TRBV30 with TRBJ1-3; perhaps TRBD1 as D (6 bases). V was trimmed by 0 bases and J by 0 bases, leaving 6 bases between them. The V gene's germline CDR1 is GTSNPN and CDR2 SVGIG (reference sequence). The CDR3 contains 14 residues.

This chain joins TRBV10-3 and TRBJ1-2, with 7 bases aligning to TRBD1. Trimming took 6 bases from V and 10 from J; bases not matched to a gene: 8. CDR1 and CDR2 (germline): ENHRY, SYGVKD. The CDR3 has 12 residues. The CDR3 region has the DNA TGTGCCATCAGCACAGACAGGGCGGTCTACACCTTC. Encoded protein: CAISTDRAVYTF.

This chain connects TRBV27 to TRBJ2-2; D is perhaps TRBD2 (5 bases). The CDR3 has 14 residues. Trimming stripped 3 bases from V and 4 bases from J, with 9 bases between. CDR1 and CDR2 (germline): MNHEY, SMNVEV (reference sequence). CDR3 DNA: TGTGCCAGCAGTTTCCCTGGAGGCACCGGGGAGCTGTTTTTT. It codes for CASSFPGGTGELFF.

This clone occurred a few times. The J gene is TRBJ1-2, the V gene TRBV6-5, with 7 positions matching TRBD1. CDR1 and CDR2 from the germline V gene are MNHEY and SVGAGI. The CDR3 runs to 14 residues. With 6 bases clipped from V and 3 bases from J, the junction kept 7 bases outside the gene matches. CDR3 DNA: TGTGCCAGCAGCCAAGGACAGGCCTACTATGGCTACACCTTC. It is translated as CASSQGQAYYGYTF.

The rearrangement uses TRBV27 and TRBJ2-7; tentatively, D is TRBD1 or TRBD2 (7 bases each). Germline V lookup: CDR1 MNHEY, CDR2 SMNVEV (reference sequence). The CDR3 extends over 13 amino acids. V dropped 1 base and J dropped 7 bases, with 11 bases sitting between them. The CDR3 sequence: CASSLWQGGEQYF. The CDR3 DNA follows: TGTGCCAGCAGTTTATGGCAGGGGGGGGAGCAGTACTTC.

The chain recombines TRBV7-2 with TRBJ2-3, with no clear D. Trimming removed 3 bases from V and 2 bases from J, with 9 bases in between. CDR3 length: 14 amino acids. Germline V gene data show CDR1 as SGHTA and CDR2 as FQGNSA. DNA for the CDR3: TGTGCCAGCAGCTTTGTGGCCAACACAGATACGCAGTATTTT. Encoded protein: CASSFVANTDTQYF.

This clone came up once. The V and J genes are TRBV2 and TRBJ2-2, with D maybe TRBD1 (5 bases). V was clipped by 6 bases and J by 6 bases, with 11 bases between them. The CDR3 has 13 residues. Per germline, CDR1 SNHLY and CDR2 FYNNEI. The CDR3 reads CASRSSRAGELFF. As DNA, the CDR3 is TGTGCCAGCAGGTCTTCCAGGGCCGGGGAGCTGTTTTTT. The full variable domain, with the rest looked up from reference TRBV2 and TRBJ2-2, is EPEVTQTPSHQVTQMGQEVILRCVPISNHLYFYWYRQILGQKVEFLVSFYNNEISEKSEIFDDQFSVERPDGSNFTLKIRSTKLEDSAMYFCASRSSRAGELFFGEGSRLTVL.

The chain has TRBV6-9 and TRBJ2-2; the match to TRBD2 covers 8 bases. The germline V gene encodes CDR1 MNHGY and CDR2 SVAAGI. The length of the CDR3 is 14 residues. V shed 6 bases and J 1 base; nucleotides not matched to a gene: 1. In DNA, the CDR3 is TGTGCCAGCAGACTAGCGGAGAACACCGGGGAGCTGTTTTTT. Encoded protein: CASRLAENTGELFF.

There are a few counts of this clone. The chain recombines TRBV7-2 with TRBJ2-7; no clear D. Germline lookup yields CDR1 SGHTA and CDR2 FQGNSA. V lost 2 bases and J 5 bases, leaving 13 bases between the germline ends. CDR3 length equals 14 residues. The CDR3 spells CASSLQNDLDEQYF. For the CDR3, the DNA is TGTGCCAGCAGCTTACAGAACGATCTAGACGAGCAGTACTTC.

The rearrangement uses TRBV7-9 and TRBJ1-2; the D gene is possibly TRBD1 (5 bases). Germline values: CDR1 SEHNR, CDR2 FQNEAQ (reference sequence). This CDR3 contains 15 residues. Between the trimmed V and J ends, which lost 5 bases and 4 bases, there was a span of 17 bases. The CDR3 sequence: CASSPLQGTAYGYTF. The DNA for the CDR3 is TGTGCCAGCAGCCCATTACAAGGGACTGCCTATGGCTACACCTTC.

This clone has just one count. The CDR3 DNA is TGTGCCAGTACGTGGAATAGCAATCAGCCCCAGCATTTT. This translates into CASTWNSNQPQHF. This chain connects TRBV19 to TRBJ1-5; D is ambiguous. Trimming cost V 7 bases and J 0 bases, with 7 bases left between them. The CDR3 runs to 13 residues. Germline assignment: CDR1 LNHDA and CDR2 SQIVND (reference sequence).

There are many counts of this clone. The CDR3 DNA reads TGTGCCAGCACCCACGGGGGGTACTATGGCTACACCTTC. This gives the protein CASTHGGYYGYTF. The gene calls are TRBV6-6 and TRBJ1-2; maybe TRBD1 (5 bases). The V and J ends lost 7 bases and 3 bases respectively, with 12 bases between them. The CDR3 has 13 residues. Germline assignment: CDR1 MNHNY and CDR2 SVGAGI (reference sequence).

The rearrangement uses TRBV16 and TRBJ2-5; weak D call: TRBD2 (5 bases). The CDR3 sequence is 14 residues long. Germline CDR1 reads KGHSY; CDR2 reads FQNENV. Trimming removed 4 bases at V and 5 bases at J, with 14 bases between. The CDR3: CASSPSTRAETQYF. In nucleotides, the CDR3 is TGTGCCAGCAGCCCTTCGACGAGGGCGGAGACCCAGTACTTC.

This chain joins TRBV2 and TRBJ1-5; D is ambiguous. V dropped 2 bases and J dropped 4 bases, with 9 bases sitting between them. Germline CDR1 is SNHLY and CDR2 is FYNNEI. This CDR3 spans 14 amino acids. CDR3: CASSESAINQPQHF. The CDR3 DNA reads as TGTGCCAGCAGTGAATCAGCAATAAATCAGCCCCAGCATTTT.

The chain employs TRBV19 and TRBJ1-4; D is perhaps TRBD1 (5 bases). The length of the CDR3 is 15 residues. From germline, CDR1 is LNHDA and CDR2 SQIVND (reference sequence). Trimming removed 9 bases from V and 6 bases from J, with 20 bases in between. The CDR3 DNA follows: TGTGCCAGCCGAATTGGGGGGTATTATGATGAAAAACTGTTTTTT. It yields the protein CASRIGGYYDEKLFF. Using reference TRBV19 and TRBJ1-4 for the parts outside the CDR3, the full variable domain is DGGITQSPKYLFRKEGQNVTLSCEQNLNHDAMYWYRQDPGQGLRLIYYSQIVNDFQKGDIAEGYSVSREKKESFPLTVTSAQKNPTAFYLCASRIGGYYDEKLFFGSGTQLSVL.

V gene TRBV11-2 combines with J gene TRBJ2-1; 8 bases map to TRBD2. Trimming removed 4 bases from V and 8 bases from J; junction bases left unmatched: 7. Germline V CDR1 and CDR2: SGHAT, FQNNGV. This CDR3 is 14 amino acids long. The DNA for the CDR3 is TGTGCCAGCAGCTCACTAGCGGAGAGCCATGAGCAGTTCTTC. Protein product: CASSSLAESHEQFF.